This entry features one TCR beta chain sequence. The antigen remains undetermined. This record belongs to a study of cytomegalovirus exposure and HLA in healthy donors. Study observations and caveats: The Asian-associated ancestry cluster reportedly had fewer N-insertions than the approximately 690-donor mean in a later analysis. In a later analysis, around 18,000 TCR beta sequences were associated with HLA alleles at 0.05 false discovery rate.

A multiplex PCR was run with 60 Vbeta primers and 13 Jbeta primers. Produced via immunoSEQ multiplex PCR; TCRdb's table is partial and in-frame only. The table includes approximately 110,000 clones, 60% to 75% detected once. The CDR3 is 14 amino acids. V was pared by 8 bases and J by 7 bases, with 20 bases between. From germline, CDR1 is SNHLY and CDR2 FYNNEI. While unrecorded immune exposures were likely, the donors were nominally healthy when sampled. The chain recombines TRBV2 with TRBJ1-2; possibly TRBD1 for D (5 bases). Sample: PBMCs. This receptor was obtained from a man aged 35 to 55 in good health and CMV-seropositive. As DNA, the CDR3 is TGTGCCAGCTCCGAGACGACGGGGGATGGTGGCTACACCTTC. Translating gives CASSETTGDGGYTF.